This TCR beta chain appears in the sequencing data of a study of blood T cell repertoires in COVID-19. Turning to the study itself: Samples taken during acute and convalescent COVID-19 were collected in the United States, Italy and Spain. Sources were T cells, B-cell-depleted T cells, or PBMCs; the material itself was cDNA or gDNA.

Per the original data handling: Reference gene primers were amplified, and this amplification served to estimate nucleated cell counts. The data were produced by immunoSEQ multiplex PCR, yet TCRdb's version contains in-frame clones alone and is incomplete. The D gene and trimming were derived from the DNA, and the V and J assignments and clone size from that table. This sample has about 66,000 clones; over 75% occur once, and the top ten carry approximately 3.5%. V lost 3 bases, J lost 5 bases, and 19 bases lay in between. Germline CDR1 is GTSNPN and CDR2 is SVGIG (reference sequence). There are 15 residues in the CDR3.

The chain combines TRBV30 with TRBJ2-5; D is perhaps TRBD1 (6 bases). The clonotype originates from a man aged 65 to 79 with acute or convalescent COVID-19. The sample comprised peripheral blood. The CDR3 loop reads CAWRRGQIPKETQYF. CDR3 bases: TGTGCCTGGAGACGAGGACAGATCCCCAAGGAGACCCAGTACTTC.